This T cell receptor (beta chain) was sequenced for a study of vaccination and CD4 T cells after COVID-19. Study summary: Convalescent patients gave post-COVID blood a median about 110 days post-diagnosis, range 35 to 161. Study results and limitations: The appearance of a median roughly 90% of reactive clones in convalescent patients occurred only post-vaccination.

Cultured CD4+ T cell DNA underwent sequencing with the Oncomine TCR Beta short-read assay. Investigators obtained genomic DNA by extraction from cultured CD4+ T cells. TCRdb re-called the PCR reads with MiXCR, one entry per CDR3 protein. This sample has around 6,400 distinct CDR3 sequences, with about 51% found just once. In the case of this clonotype: Its target is not known.

Regarding treatment: approximately 9-day PBMC culture with coronavirus spike peptide pools or control peptides (ViraFEST assay). It was before the COVID-19 pandemic (2011-2018) that the unexposed donor's CD4+ T cells were collected. Probing of unexposed-donor CD4+ T cells with SARS-CoV-2 S/N and four cold-coronavirus spikes was done, cells permitting. The specimen sequenced was CD4+ T cells from blood, cultured in vitro. The sequence was collected from a human donor in good health.

This CDR3 reads CASSFDPFRDRVESERTF. The CDR3 coding sequence is TGTGCCAGCAGCTTTGATCCCTTCCGGGACAGGGTTGAGTCCGAGCGAACCTTC. This chain uses TRBV12-1 with TRBJ2-1; the table's TRBD1 call for D was not verified on the DNA. TRBV12-1 is a recognized pseudogene. This CDR3 is built from 18 residues.